The clone carrying this T cell receptor beta chain appeared a few times. Its antigen is as yet unknown. These data come from a study of blood T cells in healthy people across ages. The second PCR ran about 6 to 11 cycles with a sample-barcoded 5' primer and J-beta primers. Individual samples furnished no less than 2.5 million CDR3-containing paired-end reads apiece. TCRdb analysed the 5' RACE reads with MiXCR anew, one entry per CDR3 protein. The sample has about 930,000 distinct CDR3 sequences; roughly 28% are singletons. Study results and caveats: The study found more naive CD4+ cells and higher diversity in long-lived than aged donors.

These same records also appear under a second study, on T cells of mothers and their children.

This clonotype was sampled from a woman in her thirties or forties in good health. Source material: blood.

CDR3 sequence (DNA): TGTGCCAGCTCACCAAAGCATCGAGATACGCAGTATTTT. The encoded protein is CASSPKHRDTQYF. The chain recombines TRBV18 with TRBJ2-3, with D unresolved. The CDR3 loop spans 13 amino acids. With 2 bases removed from V and 5 bases from J, the gap between germline ends came to 8 bases. CDR1 is KGHSH, CDR2 LQKENI, per germline. The entire variable domain, with the rest obtained from reference TRBV18 and TRBJ2-3, is as follows: NAGVMQNPRHLVRRRGQEARLRCSPMKGHSHVYWYRQLPEEGLKFMVYLQKENIIDESGMPKERFSAEFPKEGPSILRIQQVVRGDSAAYFCASSPKHRDTQYFGPGTRLTVL.